Sequencing of this T cell receptor beta chain was carried out in a study of blood T cell repertoires in COVID-19. Study as a whole: The study drew acute and convalescent COVID-19 samples from the United States, Italy and Spain. Nucleic acid was either cDNA or gDNA, and it came from T cells, B-cell-depleted T cells, or PBMCs.

The J segment lost 5 bases and the V segment lost 5 bases, leaving 9 bases of the junction unmatched. This CDR3 spans 15 amino acids. Germline V lookup: CDR1 MNHEY, CDR2 SVGEGT. Original methodology: Reference gene primers were amplified, and this amplification served to estimate nucleated cell counts. Assay: immunoSEQ multiplex PCR; the TCRdb copy retains only in-frame clones and omits some. V and J calls and clone size are given by that table; D and trimming were obtained from the DNA. The sample comprises some 99,000 clones, roughly 80% of which are singletons, and about 10% rests with the top ten.

This chain uses TRBV6-2 or TRBV6-3 with TRBJ2-7; 10 nucleotides line up with TRBD1. Sequencing was done on a sample of peripheral blood. The TCR comes from a woman at least 80 years old with acute or convalescent COVID-19. CDR3 sequence: CASSDRQGAIHEQYV. In DNA, the CDR3 is TGTGCCAGCAGTGACCGACAGGGGGCTATCCACGAGCAGTACGTC.